This note documents a single T cell receptor (beta chain) sequence. This sample stems from a study of blood T cell repertoires in COVID-19. In the study overall: Samples of COVID-19 (acute and convalescent) were obtained from the United States, Italy and Spain. T cells, B-cell-depleted T cells, or PBMCs provided the cDNA or gDNA that served as material.

The repertoire was sequenced with immunoSEQ multiplex PCR; TCRdb's copy has only in-frame clones and lacks some. The sample includes fewer than 100,000 clones, less than 90% of them seen just once. V lost 11 bases and J 0 bases, leaving 13 bases between the germline ends. The CDR3 has 13 amino acids. Germline CDR1 and CDR2: ENHRY and SYGVKD. What was sequenced was peripheral blood. The receptor was derived from a man in his fifties or sixties with acute or convalescent COVID-19. The chain has TRBV10-3 and TRBJ1-1; D perhaps matches TRBD1 (6 bases). The DNA for the CDR3 is TGTGCCTCCTCGGACAGCATGAACACTGAAGCTTTCTTT. Its translation: CASSDSMNTEAFF.